This TCR beta chain was found in a study of blood T cells in healthy people across ages. Then a second PCR, running roughly 7 to 11 cycles, was carried out with a sample-barcoded 5' primer and a J-beta primer mix. TCRdb itself ran the 5' RACE reads through MiXCR, one entry per CDR3 protein. Of about 640,000 distinct CDR3 sequences listed, around three fifths are singletons. From germline, CDR1 is SGHAT and CDR2 FQNNGV. CDR3 length: 16 amino acids. V lost 2 bases to trimming and J lost 3 bases; unmatched junction nucleotides: 9. The source material was blood. V usage is TRBV11-2 and J usage is TRBJ1-2; 7 bases match TRBD1. The receptor was isolated from a man in his 60s in good health. CDR3 region: CASSLLDGGTDYGYTF. CDR3 nucleotides: TGTGCCAGCAGCTTATTGGATGGCGGGACAGACTATGGCTACACCTTC. Together with reference TRBV11-2 and TRBJ1-2, the CDR3 gives the full variable domain: EAGVAQSPRYKIIEKRQSVAFWCNPISGHATLYWYQQILGQGPKLLIQFQNNGVVDDSQLPKDRFSAERLKGVDSTLKIQPAKLEDSAVYLCASSLLDGGTDYGYTFGSGTRLTVV.